Detailed here is one T cell receptor beta chain. Its antigen remains unidentified. The V gene lost 5 bases and the J gene lost 2 bases, with 13 bases spanning the gap. Per the germline V gene, CDR1 is MNHEY and CDR2 is SMNVEV (reference sequence). This CDR3 contains 15 residues. Some clones are missing from TCRdb's copy, which holds only in-frame ones; the method was immunoSEQ multiplex PCR. The table includes more than 80,000 clones, less than 90% detected once. This record belongs to a study of graft-versus-host responses after intestinal transplantation. The sequenced sample was unstimulated CD4+ T cells sorted from spleen or lymph node cells, obtained before intestinal transplant. The sequence was collected from a human donor who received an intestinal transplant. The V and J genes are TRBV27 and TRBJ1-3, with D possibly being TRBD1 (6 bases). The CDR3 loop reads CASSITRGAGNTIYF. As DNA, the CDR3 is TGTGCCAGCAGTATAACCAGGGGTGCTGGAAACACCATATATTTT.